This T cell receptor (beta chain) was recorded in a study of shared clonotypes between healthy human individuals. Method: immunoSEQ multiplex PCR; TCRdb's copy keeps in-frame clones and lacks some. The sample lists fewer than 1.6 million clones, approximately 98.5% occurring once. V lost 0 bases and J lost 3; bases outside the gene matches: 5. The CDR3 totals 16 residues. Germline V gives CDR1 SGDLS, CDR2 YYNGEE. Sequencing input: naive CD4+ T cells sorted from blood. Subset denoted: CD45RA+ positively selected. The rearrangement links TRBV9 to TRBJ2-2; 7 bases match TRBD1. This receptor was taken from a man between 25 and 39 years old in good health. For the CDR3, the DNA is TGTGCCAGCAGCGTAGACAGGACAGGATACACCGGGGAGCTGTTTTTT. This codes for CASSVDRTGYTGELFF.